These 4 T cell receptor beta chains originate from one sample sequenced in a study of cytomegalovirus exposure and HLA in healthy donors. A multiplex PCR was run with 60 Vbeta primers and 13 Jbeta primers. Only in-frame clones appear in the TCRdb table, and some are missing; sequencing was by immunoSEQ multiplex PCR. The repertoire holds under 200,000 clones, with around 74% as singletons. Material: PBMCs. These receptors originate from a female donor in good health and CMV-seronegative.

The chain carries TRBV7-2 and TRBJ1-4; 9 nucleotides agree with TRBD1. V was clipped by 6 bases and J by 10 bases; unmatched bases: 12. This CDR3 has 15 residues. Germline assignment: CDR1 SGHTA and CDR2 FQGNSA. The CDR3 DNA follows: TGTGCCAGCAGTCGAGCCGGGACAGGGAGTGGAAAACTGTTTTTT. This gives the protein CASSRAGTGSGKLFF.

The chain has TRBV29-1 and TRBJ2-2; TRBD2 agrees at 13 bases. V lost 5 bases and J lost 0; bases outside the gene matches: 9. Per germline, CDR1 SQVTM and CDR2 ANQGSEA. The CDR3 is 18 residues long. CDR3: CSVNRFGLAGANTGELFF. The CDR3 bases are TGCAGCGTTAATCGATTCGGACTAGCGGGAGCGAACACCGGGGAGCTGTTTTTT.

This clone showed up just once. The junction departs from germline at one end; a sequencing error may be responsible. This chain links TRBV11-2 with TRBJ2-5; TRBD2 aligns across 13 bases. Germline V gene sequence: CDR1 SGHAT, CDR2 FQNNGV. The CDR3 extends over 17 amino acids. Here the CDR3 reads CASSLGRTSGGQEIQYF. As DNA, the CDR3 is TGTGCCAGCAGCTTGGGCAGGACTAGCGGGGGCCAAGAGATCCAGTACTTC.

The V gene is TRBV5-8, the J gene TRBJ2-7; TRBD1 might be the D (6 bases). Germline loops: CDR1 SGHTS, CDR2 YDEGEE. Trimming took off 4 bases at V and 7 bases at J, with 15 bases between the two ends. The CDR3 is 13 amino acids. The CDR3 spells CASSRPGTSEQYF. CDR3 in DNA: TGTGCCAGCAGCCGGCCCGGGACATCGGAGCAGTACTTC.